This T cell receptor beta chain is drawn from a study of PD-1 blockade in classical Hodgkin lymphoma. General observations from the study: The repertoire differences lack a defined cause, possibly disease activity or prior therapy. Relapsed/refractory patients reportedly had lower baseline diversity than newly diagnosed patients.

CDR3 length: 18 residues. V was pared by 5 bases and J by 4 bases, with 19 bases of the junction left unmatched. Germline CDR1 and CDR2: MGHRA and YSYEKL. The time point here: newly diagnosed, previously untreated cHL patient sample. Comparison used PBMCs from newly diagnosed, untreated classical Hodgkin lymphoma. Repertoires were generated with immunoSEQ multiplex PCR, while TCRdb's copy carries only in-frame clones and drops some. The table has 30,000 or so clones, 90% to 95% seen once; the top ten hold about 4%. For this clone: Its antigen is currently unknown.

This chain links TRBV4-1 with TRBJ1-2; 7 positions match TRBD1. Input material: peripheral blood mononuclear cells (PBMCs). The sequence derives from a human donor with classical Hodgkin lymphoma. CDR3 bases: TGCGCCAGCAGCTACTCGGCTGGGGGAGGGGGCGTGGGCTATGGCTACACCTTC. This encodes CASSYSAGGGGVGYGYTF.